This T cell receptor (beta chain) was sequenced during a study of T cell repertoires in cytomegalovirus infection. Study-wide background: Recently identified HLA-C-restricted and well-studied HLA-B-restricted CMV epitopes were used. Indications came from public TCR beta signatures; they pointed to CMV infection and to a matching HLA type.

Germline values: CDR1 SGHDN, CDR2 FVKESK. V lost 1 base to trimming and J lost 3 bases, with 7 bases between them. The CDR3 has 14 residues. This clonotype was detected a few times. Its antigen is currently unknown. Overall study results and limits: Of the TCR beta families, the public ones yielded a cumulative frequency that identified carriers of CMV plus the relevant HLA. HLA-C-restricted TCR beta clonotypes specific for CMV led the ex vivo response.

In TCRdb, the reads were re-called with MiXCR into one record per CDR3 protein. The table has about 770,000 distinct CDR3 sequences, 25% to 35% seen once. The source material was cultured CD8+ T cells from PBMCs, sampled from culture after CMV antigen stimulation. The receptor was isolated from a human donor in good health (CMV status not recorded). Some clones in this sample may be carry-over from other donors' samples. The V call is TRBV14, the J call TRBJ2-1; TRBD1 might be the D (5 bases). DNA of the CDR3: TGTGCCAGCAGCCAAGTAGGACACTACAATGAGCAGTTCTTC. It encodes CASSQVGHYNEQFF.